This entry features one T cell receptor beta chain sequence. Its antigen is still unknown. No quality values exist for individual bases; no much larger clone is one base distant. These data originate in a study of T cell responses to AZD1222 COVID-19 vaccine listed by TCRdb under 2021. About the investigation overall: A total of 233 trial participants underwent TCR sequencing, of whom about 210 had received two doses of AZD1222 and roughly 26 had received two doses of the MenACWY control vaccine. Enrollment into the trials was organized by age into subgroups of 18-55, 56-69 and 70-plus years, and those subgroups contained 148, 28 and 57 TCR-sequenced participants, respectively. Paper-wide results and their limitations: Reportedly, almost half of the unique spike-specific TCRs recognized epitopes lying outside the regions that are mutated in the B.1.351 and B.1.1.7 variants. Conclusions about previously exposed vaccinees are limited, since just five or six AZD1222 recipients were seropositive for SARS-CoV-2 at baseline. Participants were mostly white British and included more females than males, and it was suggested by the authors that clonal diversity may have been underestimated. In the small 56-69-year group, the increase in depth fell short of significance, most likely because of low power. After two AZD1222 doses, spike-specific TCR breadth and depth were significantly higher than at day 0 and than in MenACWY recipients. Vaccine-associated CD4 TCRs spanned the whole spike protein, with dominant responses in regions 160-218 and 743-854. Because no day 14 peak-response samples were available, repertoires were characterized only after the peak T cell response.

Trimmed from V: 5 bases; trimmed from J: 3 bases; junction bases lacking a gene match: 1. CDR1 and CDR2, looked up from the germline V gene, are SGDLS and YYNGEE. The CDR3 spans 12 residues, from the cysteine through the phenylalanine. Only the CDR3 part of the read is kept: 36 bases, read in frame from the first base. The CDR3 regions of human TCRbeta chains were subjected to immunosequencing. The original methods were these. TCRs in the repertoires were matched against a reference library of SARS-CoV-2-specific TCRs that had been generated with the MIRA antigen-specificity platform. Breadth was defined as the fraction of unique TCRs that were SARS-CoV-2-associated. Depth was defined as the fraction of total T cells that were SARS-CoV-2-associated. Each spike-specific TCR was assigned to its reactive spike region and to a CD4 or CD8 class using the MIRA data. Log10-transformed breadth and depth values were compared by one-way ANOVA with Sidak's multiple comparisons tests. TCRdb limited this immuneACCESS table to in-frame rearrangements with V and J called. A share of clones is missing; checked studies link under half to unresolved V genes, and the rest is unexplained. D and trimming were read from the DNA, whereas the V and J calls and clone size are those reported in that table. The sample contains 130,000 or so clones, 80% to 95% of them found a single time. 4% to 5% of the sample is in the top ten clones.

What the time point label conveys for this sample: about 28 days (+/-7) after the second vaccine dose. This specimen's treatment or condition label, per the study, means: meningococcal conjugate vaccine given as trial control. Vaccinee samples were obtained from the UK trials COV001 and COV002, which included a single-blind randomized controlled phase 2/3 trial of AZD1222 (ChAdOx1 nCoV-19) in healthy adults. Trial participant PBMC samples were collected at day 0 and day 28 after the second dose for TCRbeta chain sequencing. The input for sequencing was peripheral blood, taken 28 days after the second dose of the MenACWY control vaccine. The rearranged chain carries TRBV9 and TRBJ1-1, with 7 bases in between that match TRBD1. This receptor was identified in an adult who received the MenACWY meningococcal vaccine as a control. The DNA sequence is TGTGCCAGCAGAGGACAGGACACTGAAGCTTTCTTT. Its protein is CASRGQDTEAFF.